This TCR beta chain was observed in a study of blood T cell repertoires in COVID-19 (dated by TCRdb to the early 2020s). Turning to the overall study: Collaborator samples came from the United States, Italy and Spain and covered acute and convalescent phases of COVID-19. The repertoires were released in a freely available public database intended as a resource for research on the immune response to SARS-CoV-2. Where available, HLA class I and class II types were taken from metadata supplied by the sample provider and were not determined by assay-based typing. The samples were drawn from the first 160 participants of the ongoing ImmuneRACE study and from more than 1,000 subjects provided by 6 global collaborators. The prospective study material was composed of cDNA or gDNA derived from T cells, B-cell-depleted T cells, or PBMCs. Deeply sampled blood TCRbeta repertoires from subjects exposed to, actively infected with, or recovered from COVID-19 were included in the dataset. The sample metadata nearly always contained a de-identified subject ID, COVID-19 status, age in years and sex. What the study reported, not specific to this receptor: The quantity of clinical and demographic metadata differed by source and by participant and was supplied without curation.

Collaborating institutions collected whole blood in K2EDTA tubes following their own protocols. For TCRbeta analysis, collaborators shipped samples in one of three forms: frozen whole blood, isolated PBMCs, or DNA extracted from either of those sample types. On this clone itself: This receptor's antigen is unknown. Base quality data are lacking; no much larger clone is found one base away.

Reading from cysteine to phenylalanine, the CDR3 counts 17 amino acids. The retained sequence is limited to the CDR3, 51 bases, with the frame set at the first base. V is trimmed back by 3 bases and J by 3 bases, and the junction contains 10 bases that no gene match accounts for. The germline V gene gives CDR1 as SNHLY and CDR2 as FYNNEI. The immunoSEQ Assay, a bias-controlled multiplex PCR, was used to amplify TCRbeta CDR3 regions from genomic DNA. The original pipeline was this. The number of nucleated cells in each sample was estimated by amplification of reference gene primers within the assay. Sequence reads were collapsed and filtered to measure the absolute abundance of every unique TCRbeta CDR3 rearrangement. For each sample, productive Simpson clonality was calculated as the square root of Simpson's diversity index across productive rearrangements. TCRdb holds this immuneACCESS table with in-frame rearrangements only. Some clones are missing; in checked studies, unresolved V genes explain under half, and the rest has no known cause. That table gives V, J and clone size, and the DNA gave D and trimming. This sample has 250,000 or so clones in its table, and about three quarters of those were observed once. The ten largest make up 3.3% of the sample.

The V and J segments used are TRBV2 and TRBJ1-4; 7 central nucleotides agree with TRBD1. This receptor was obtained from an elderly woman with acute or convalescent COVID-19. The material sequenced was peripheral blood. For the CDR3, the sequence is CASSEFGGGNSNEKLFF. The DNA sequence is as follows: TGTGCCAGCAGTGAGTTCGGAGGGGGCAATTCTAATGAAAAACTGTTTTTT.